These 25 T cell receptor beta chains were all obtained from the same sample, sequenced in a study of PD-1 blockade in classical Hodgkin lymphoma. The time point here: cycle 4 day 1 (C4D1), after six to seven weeks of nivolumab. All trial patients relapsed after autologous stem cell transplantation. Here immunoSEQ multiplex PCR was the method, and the copy in TCRdb shows in-frame clones only, minus some. This table holds approximately 29,000 clones, roughly 80% found once. The sequencing here drew on peripheral blood mononuclear cells (PBMCs), taken before the fourth cycle of nivolumab. The receptors were sampled from a human donor with classical Hodgkin lymphoma.

V gene TRBV9 combines with J gene TRBJ2-1; D remains unclear. CDR3 length equals 15 residues. CDR1 and CDR2 (germline): SGDLS, YYNGEE. V was shortened by 8 bases and J by 0 bases, with 15 bases between the two germline ends. The CDR3 sequence is CASEPLEGSYNEQFF. The CDR3, as DNA: TGTGCCAGTGAACCCCTAGAAGGCTCCTACAATGAGCAGTTCTTC.

The rearrangement uses TRBV2 and TRBJ2-1; 15 nucleotides align to TRBD2. Trimming removed 5 bases from V and 10 bases from J; junction bases left unmatched: 12. Germline V gene sequence: CDR1 SNHLY, CDR2 FYNNEI. The CDR3 runs 17 residues. CDR3 residues: CASSSRRTSGGAREQFF. In DNA, the CDR3 is TGTGCCAGCAGTTCTCGAAGGACTAGCGGGGGGGCCCGCGAGCAGTTCTTC.

This clone was found once. The same CDR3 is also encoded by other DNA sequences in this sample. The chain links TRBV4-1 to TRBJ2-4, with D perhaps TRBD1 (6 bases). V lost 7 bases to trimming and J lost 6 bases, with 19 bases between them. The length of the CDR3 is 15 residues. The germline gives CDR1 MGHRA, CDR2 YSYEKL. CDR3 amino acids: CASKITQDSSNIQYF. The CDR3 nucleotides read TGCGCCAGCAAAATAACCCAGGACAGCTCAAACATTCAGTACTTC.

This chain connects TRBV18 to TRBJ2-6; unclear D gene. The CDR3 runs 14 residues. In germline, CDR1 is KGHSH, CDR2 LQKENI. Trimming cost V 6 bases and J 0 bases, with 6 bases left between them. The CDR3 nucleotides read TGTGCCAGCTCTCCCCGCTCTGGGGCCAACGTCCTGACTTTC. Protein sequence: CASSPRSGANVLTF.

The chain couples TRBV5-1 to TRBJ2-4; 7 bases line up with TRBD1. The germline V gene has CDR1 SGHRS and CDR2 YFSETQ. This CDR3 region has 16 residues. With V trimmed by 2 bases and J by 3 bases, 8 bases remained unmatched. In DNA, the CDR3 is TGCGCCAGCAGCTTAGAACAGGGGACGGGCAAAAACATTCAGTACTTC. Translating it yields CASSLEQGTGKNIQYF.

In DNA form, the CDR3 reads TGTGCCAGCACTCGGGACCGCTACAATGAGCAGTTCTTC. Translating gives CASTRDRYNEQFF. This chain uses TRBV2 with TRBJ2-1; possibly TRBD1 or TRBD2 for D (5 bases each). The germline V and J ends were trimmed by 7 bases and 3 bases, with 10 bases remaining between them. The CDR3 loop spans 13 amino acids. Per germline, CDR1 SNHLY and CDR2 FYNNEI.

The rearrangement uses TRBV15 and TRBJ1-1; TRBD1 is a possible D gene (5 bases). Germline V gene data show CDR1 as LNHNV and CDR2 as YYDKDF (reference sequence). Trimming stripped 5 bases from V and 6 bases from J, with 16 bases between. This CDR3 has 14 residues. The CDR3 DNA is TGTGCCACCAGCGGAGCAGGGTCATTCGCTGAAGCTTTCTTT. Translated: CATSGAGSFAEAFF.

The chain is built from TRBV2 and TRBJ1-2, with 12 bases that match TRBD1. The CDR3 length is 15 residues. Trimming at V came to 1 base and at J to 8 bases, leaving 5 bases not matched to a gene. Germline assignment: CDR1 SNHLY and CDR2 FYNNEI. CDR3 in amino acids: CASSEEGQGASGYTF. The DNA of the CDR3 is TGTGCCAGCAGTGAAGAGGGACAGGGGGCGTCGGGCTACACCTTC.

The chain combines TRBV21-1 with TRBJ2-3; the D call TRBD2 from the table was never checked on the DNA. TRBV21-1 is a pseudogene segment. The CDR3 totals 17 residues. The DNA for the CDR3 is TGTGCCAGCAGCAAAGAAGCGACTGAAGATTCCACAGATACGCAGTATTTT. Translation gives CASSKEATEDSTDTQYF.

The chain is built from TRBV7-9 and TRBJ1-2; no clear D gene. V was clipped by 5 bases and J by 6 bases, with 13 bases between them. The CDR3 has 13 amino acids. Germline V gene data show CDR1 as SEHNR and CDR2 as FQNEAQ (reference sequence). CDR3 residues: CASSPTSGNGYTF. CDR3 bases: TGTGCCAGCAGCCCTACATCCGGGAATGGCTACACCTTC.

V gene TRBV10-3 combines with J gene TRBJ1-2; 8 positions agree with TRBD1. The CDR3 contains 14 residues. J was trimmed by 4 bases and V by 3 bases; bases with no gene match: 4. Per germline, CDR1 ENHRY and CDR2 SYGVKD. The CDR3 DNA reads TGTGCCATCAGTGAAGGGCAGGGGGCCTATGGCTACACCTTC. This sequence encodes CAISEGQGAYGYTF.

CDR3 amino acids: CATSRVLTGTKGTEAFF. The CDR3 DNA follows: TGTGCCACCAGCAGAGTCCTAACGGGCACGAAGGGCACTGAAGCTTTCTTT. The chain has TRBV15 and TRBJ1-1; D not resolved. The V end lost 1 base, the J end lost 4 bases, and 19 bases lay between the germline ends. The CDR3 is made up of 17 amino acids. Germline CDR1 and CDR2: LNHNV and YYDKDF (reference sequence). Using reference TRBV15 and TRBJ1-1 for the parts outside the CDR3, the full variable domain is DAMVIQNPRYQVTQFGKPVTLSCSQTLNHNVMYWYQQKSSQAPKLLFHYYDKDFNNEADTPDNFQSRRPNTSFCFLDIRSPGLGDTAMYLCATSRVLTGTKGTEAFFGQGTRLTVV.

The chain couples TRBV7-2 to TRBJ1-2; D unclear. CDR3 length: 14 residues. CDR1 SGHTA and CDR2 FQGNSA come from the germline V gene. V was trimmed by 5 bases and J by 4 bases, leaving 14 bases between them. The CDR3 is CASSPRGPLYGYTF. CDR3 nucleotide sequence: TGTGCCAGCAGCCCTCGTGGTCCCCTCTATGGCTACACCTTC. The full variable domain, rest sourced from reference TRBV7-2 and TRBJ1-2, is GAGVSQSPSNKVTEKGKDVELRCDPISGHTALYWYRQSLGQGLEFLIYFQGNSAPDKSGLPSDRFSAERTGGSVSTLTIQRTQQEDSAVYLCASSPRGPLYGYTFGSGTRLTVV.

The J gene is TRBJ1-2, the V gene TRBV6-5; no clear D gene. Trimming removed 8 bases from V and 6 bases from J, with 16 bases in between. This CDR3 is built from 13 residues. Germline assignment: CDR1 MNHEY and CDR2 SVGAGI. This chain's CDR3 is CASVSFQRDGYTF. The CDR3 coding sequence is TGTGCCAGCGTATCGTTCCAGAGGGATGGCTACACCTTC.

About this clone: A junction end diverges from the germline sequence, so it may reflect a read error. The rearrangement links TRBV4-1 to TRBJ2-1; TRBD2 might be the D (7 bases). The CDR3 is made up of 13 amino acids. In germline, CDR1 is MGHRA, CDR2 YSYEKL. CDR3 loop: CASSRGGRDQAVF. CDR3 DNA: TGCGCCAGCAGCCGGGGGGGCCGTGATCAAGCAGTCTTC.

This sequence joins TRBV6-1 and TRBJ1-2, with no clear D. The germline V and J ends were trimmed by 6 bases and 5 bases, with 7 bases remaining between them. The germline CDR1 and CDR2 sequences are MNHNS and SASEGT. The CDR3 covers 11 residues. The CDR3 DNA sequence: TGTGCCAGCAGGGTGGGATATGGCTACACCTTC. Protein: CASRVGYGYTF.

The chain uses TRBV19 and TRBJ1-5; no reliable D call. This CDR3 comprises 12 residues. The V gene lost 3 bases and the J gene lost 4 bases, with 4 bases spanning the gap. Germline V gene lookup returns CDR1 LNHDA and CDR2 SQIVND (reference sequence). The CDR3 region is CASSIRNQPQHF. In DNA form, the CDR3 reads TGTGCCAGTAGTATCCGGAATCAGCCCCAGCATTTT.

About this clone itself: This may arise from a read error, as a much more abundant clone is one base away. The DNA for the CDR3 is TGTGCCAGTAGTATGGCGTCGCGGGAGACCCAGTACTTC. Translation: CASSMASRETQYF. This chain connects TRBV19 to TRBJ2-5; D gene ambiguous. Germline lookup yields CDR1 LNHDA and CDR2 SQIVND (reference sequence). The V end lost 3 bases, the J end lost 5 bases, and 10 bases lay between the germline ends. The CDR3 extends over 13 amino acids. Full variable domain (missing parts from reference TRBV19 and TRBJ2-5): DGGITQSPKYLFRKEGQNVTLSCEQNLNHDAMYWYRQDPGQGLRLIYYSQIVNDFQKGDIAEGYSVSREKKESFPLTVTSAQKNPTAFYLCASSMASRETQYFGPGTRLLVL.

The chain couples TRBV7-9 to TRBJ1-6; D gene unclear. Trimming took 4 bases from V and 3 from J, leaving 10 bases between them. The germline V gene encodes CDR1 SEHNR and CDR2 FQNEAQ (reference sequence). The CDR3 has 15 residues. The CDR3 protein is CASSCGRSYNSPLHF. CDR3 in DNA: TGTGCCAGCAGCTGCGGACGGAGCTATAATTCACCCCTCCACTTT.

The chain carries TRBV2 and TRBJ2-3; TRBD1 matches 12 bases. This CDR3 is 15 amino acids long. The V gene end was trimmed by 4 bases and the J gene end by 8 bases; junction bases not matched to a gene: 7. CDR1 and CDR2 (germline): SNHLY, FYNNEI. The DNA for the CDR3 is TGTGCCAGCAGTGCCGGGACAGGGGGCCGGGGTACGCAGTATTTT. Amino acids: CASSAGTGGRGTQYF.

The J gene is TRBJ2-7, the V gene TRBV5-4; the match to TRBD2 covers 10 bases. V lost 4 bases to trimming and J lost 2 bases; unmatched junction nucleotides: 6. CDR1 SGHNT and CDR2 YYREEE come from the germline V gene (reference sequence). The CDR3 runs 15 residues. CDR3 loop: CASSPGTSATYEQYF. CDR3 bases: TGTGCCAGCAGCCCGGGGACTAGCGCAACCTACGAGCAGTACTTC.

In this sample, this clone turned up a few times. This chain links TRBV7-3 with TRBJ2-1; perhaps D is TRBD1 or TRBD2 (5 bases each). Trimming removed 5 bases from V and 8 bases from J, with 22 bases in between. Germline loops: CDR1 SGHTA, CDR2 FQGTGA. This CDR3 is 16 amino acids long. The DNA of the CDR3 is TGTGCCAGCAGCCTATCGGGGACGACGGGCCTATATGAGCAGTTCTTC. Amino acid sequence: CASSLSGTTGLYEQFF.

The chain couples TRBV19 to TRBJ1-2; D possibly corresponds to TRBD1 (5 bases). Germline CDR1 and CDR2: LNHDA and SQIVND (reference sequence). The CDR3 spans 14 residues. The V gene lost 3 bases and the J gene lost 8 bases, with 16 bases spanning the gap. The CDR3 spells CASSMGHPLEGYTF. CDR3 coding DNA: TGTGCCAGTAGTATGGGGCACCCCCTGGAGGGCTACACCTTC.

J is TRBJ1-2 and V is TRBV5-1; D unclear. The germline V gene encodes CDR1 SGHRS and CDR2 YFSETQ. This CDR3 comprises 14 residues. The germline V and J ends were trimmed by 2 bases and 2 bases, with 10 bases remaining between them. The CDR3 nucleotides are TGCGCCAGCAGCTTCGGCCCGGCGAACTATGGCTACACCTTC. Its protein is CASSFGPANYGYTF.

The chain uses TRBV6-6 and TRBJ2-7; the match to TRBD1 covers 8 bases. The length of the CDR3 is 14 residues. Germline values: CDR1 MNHNY, CDR2 SVGAGI (reference sequence). V lost 5 bases to trimming and J lost 1 base; unmatched junction nucleotides: 4. CDR3 region: CASSTQGGSYEQYF. The CDR3 bases are TGTGCCAGCAGTACACAGGGGGGTTCCTACGAGCAGTACTTC.